A single sample gave rise to the 17 T cell receptor beta chains below, sequenced in a study of blood T cell repertoires in COVID-19. Measured with immunoSEQ multiplex PCR; TCRdb has only the in-frame clones, and not every one. The sample yields some 250,000 clones, roughly nine tenths seen once. The sequencing input was peripheral blood. The receptor set was obtained from a young woman with COVID-19, enrolled during active disease.

The chain carries TRBV9 and TRBJ2-7, with 9 bases lining up with TRBD1. Germline V gene lookup returns CDR1 SGDLS and CDR2 YYNGEE. The CDR3 has 14 residues. J was trimmed by 5 bases and V by 2 bases; bases with no gene match: 5. The CDR3 region is CASSVGTGYNEQYF. CDR3 in DNA: TGTGCCAGCAGCGTTGGGACAGGGTACAACGAGCAGTACTTC. Together with reference TRBV9 and TRBJ2-7, the CDR3 gives the full variable domain: DSGVTQTPKHLITATGQRVTLRCSPRSGDLSVYWYQQSLDQGLQFLIQYYNGEERAKGNILERFSAQQFPDLHSELNLSSLELGDSALYFCASSVGTGYNEQYFGPGTRLTVT.

The chain couples TRBV5-6 to TRBJ1-6, with D possibly matching TRBD1 (6 bases). The germline V and J ends were trimmed by 4 bases and 7 bases, with 15 bases remaining between them. Germline CDR1 SGHDT, CDR2 YYEEEE. This CDR3 has 15 residues. CDR3 in DNA: TGTGCCAGCAGCCTCACCAGGGGAGTCAATTCACCCCTCCACTTT. Protein sequence: CASSLTRGVNSPLHF.

This chain connects TRBV4-1 to TRBJ1-6; 7 bases are a match to TRBD1. Germline assignment: CDR1 MGHRA and CDR2 YSYEKL. The J segment lost 11 bases and the V segment lost 4 bases, leaving 8 bases of the junction unmatched. The CDR3 loop spans 14 amino acids. The CDR3 loop is CASSLGTVGAPLHF. In DNA, the CDR3 is TGCGCCAGCAGCCTAGGGACAGTAGGTGCACCCCTCCACTTT.

The chain employs TRBV7-6 and TRBJ2-7; 9 nucleotides line up with TRBD1. Germline CDR1 SGHVS, CDR2 FNYEAQ. With V trimmed by 4 bases and J by 0 bases, 4 bases remained unmatched. The CDR3 totals 15 residues. Written as DNA, the CDR3 is TGTGCCAGCAGCTCGGGACAGGGCGGCTCCTACGAGCAGTACTTC. Translated, it gives CASSSGQGGSYEQYF.

The chain couples TRBV6-6 to TRBJ2-1, with D possibly matching TRBD2 (5 bases). CDR1 is MNHNY and CDR2 is SVGAGI in the germline V gene (reference sequence). Between the trimmed V and J ends, which lost 8 bases and 8 bases, there was a span of 22 bases. The CDR3 is 15 amino acids. The CDR3, as DNA: TGTGCCAGCGTAGGATTCACTAGTATGAGGGATGAGCAGTTCTTC. The encoded protein is CASVGFTSMRDEQFF.

The chain uses TRBV9 and TRBJ2-7; TRBD2 aligns across 14 bases. Per the germline V gene, CDR1 is SGDLS and CDR2 is YYNGEE. V dropped 3 bases and J dropped 7; count of bases not matched to a gene: 6. The CDR3 length is 15 residues. This CDR3 reads CASSDTGLAGEEQYF. CDR3 DNA: TGTGCCAGCAGCGATACGGGACTAGCGGGGGAAGAGCAGTACTTC.

This chain uses TRBV30 with TRBJ1-2; D perhaps matches TRBD1 (5 bases). Germline CDR1 reads GTSNPN; CDR2 reads SVGIG (reference sequence). CDR3 length equals 15 residues. Between the trimmed V and J ends, which lost 7 bases and 4 bases, there was a span of 22 bases. Here the CDR3 reads CASSRQGGSAYGYTF. CDR3 in DNA: TGTGCCTCCTCCCGGCAGGGAGGATCCGCCTATGGCTACACCTTC.

The chain joins TRBV6-1 to TRBJ2-7, with 8 positions matching TRBD1. Germline lookup yields CDR1 MNHNS and CDR2 SASEGT. The J segment lost 1 base and the V segment lost 1 base, leaving 12 bases of the junction unmatched. This CDR3 spans 18 amino acids. The CDR3 DNA reads as TGTGCCAGCAGTGAAGGTCCTTTATGGGACAGGATTTCCTACGAGCAGTACTTC. Protein sequence: CASSEGPLWDRISYEQYF.

V gene TRBV5-6 combines with J gene TRBJ2-2; tentatively, D is TRBD1 (5 bases). Per the germline V gene, CDR1 is SGHDT and CDR2 is YYEEEE. Trimming took 2 bases from V and 1 from J, leaving 12 bases between them. The CDR3 covers 16 residues. The CDR3 is CASSLKGSVNTGELFF. The CDR3 nucleotides read TGTGCCAGCAGCTTAAAGGGGTCAGTGAACACCGGGGAGCTGTTTTTT.

V gene TRBV5-1 combines with J gene TRBJ2-1, with TRBD1 matching 10 bases. This CDR3 has 16 amino acids. With 0 bases clipped from V and 9 bases from J, the junction kept 9 bases outside the gene matches. From germline, CDR1 is SGHRS and CDR2 YFSETQ. The CDR3 region has the DNA TGCGCCAGCAGCTTGGTGGTCGGGACAGGGGTTGGTGAGCAGTTCTTC. Its protein is CASSLVVGTGVGEQFF. Using reference TRBV5-1 and TRBJ2-1 for the parts outside the CDR3, the full variable domain is KAGVTQTPRYLIKTRGQQVTLSCSPISGHRSVSWYQQTPGQGLQFLFEYFSETQRNKGNFPGRFSGRQFSNSRSEMNVSTLELGDSALYLCASSLVVGTGVGEQFFGPGTRLTVL.

This chain links TRBV7-9 with TRBJ1-6; D is undetermined. The CDR3 has 14 residues. Germline CDR1 is SEHNR and CDR2 is FQNEAQ (reference sequence). Trimming pared 6 bases from V and 6 bases from J, leaving 12 bases between. CDR3 sequence (DNA): TGTGCCAGCAGTTCGGGGTCGTTTAATTCACCCCTCCACTTT. The encoded protein is CASSSGSFNSPLHF. The full variable domain, rest sourced from reference TRBV7-9 and TRBJ1-6, is DTGVSQNPRHKITKRGQNVTFRCDPISEHNRLYWYRQTLGQGPEFLTYFQNEAQLEKSRLLSDRFSAERPKGSFSTLEIQRTEQGDSAMYLCASSSGSFNSPLHFGNGTRLTVT.

This clone was counted once. The chain carries TRBV10-2 and TRBJ2-5; TRBD1 matches at 7 bases. CDR1 is WSHSY, CDR2 SAAADI, per germline. CDR3 length equals 17 residues. V trimming: 2 bases; J trimming: 4 bases; junction bases outside the gene matches: 13. This CDR3 is CASSEGLGGASLETQYF. The CDR3 nucleotides are TGCGCCAGCAGTGAGGGGTTAGGGGGCGCGAGCCTAGAGACCCAGTACTTC.

The gene calls are TRBV27 and TRBJ2-7; TRBD2 matches at 11 bases. V lost 6 bases and J lost 6; bases outside the gene matches: 16. This CDR3 comprises 17 residues. Germline V CDR1 and CDR2: MNHEY, SMNVEV (reference sequence). The CDR3 loop is CASRARRVSGGAAEQYF. For the CDR3, the DNA is TGTGCCAGCAGGGCCCGGAGAGTTAGCGGGGGGGCGGCCGAGCAGTACTTC.

In its sample, this clone was seen many times. The chain links TRBV4-1 to TRBJ1-2; 10 bases are shared with TRBD1. V lost 4 bases to trimming and J lost 8 bases; unmatched junction nucleotides: 7. The CDR3 runs 14 residues. The germline V gene has CDR1 MGHRA and CDR2 YSYEKL. The CDR3 DNA sequence: TGCGCCAGCAGCCCGCGGGACAGGGGAATGGGCTACACCTTC. Translating it yields CASSPRDRGMGYTF.

V and J are TRBV4-1 and TRBJ2-5; TRBD1 matches at 8 bases. Germline CDR1 is MGHRA and CDR2 is YSYEKL. Unmatched junction bases numbered 14, after V lost 1 base and J lost 4 bases. The CDR3 runs 18 residues. This CDR3 is CASSQVGKAGTGGETQYF. CDR3 bases: TGCGCCAGCAGCCAAGTAGGGAAAGCCGGGACAGGTGGAGAGACCCAGTACTTC.

The chain employs TRBV5-5 and TRBJ1-2, with 8 bases identical to TRBD1. Germline V gives CDR1 SGHKS, CDR2 YYEKEE (reference sequence). V gave up 0 bases and J gave up 4 bases; unmatched junction bases: 8. CDR3 length equals 16 residues. Here the CDR3 reads CASSLDGLGTGYGYTF. The DNA of the CDR3 is TGTGCCAGCAGCTTGGATGGGCTGGGGACAGGCTATGGCTACACCTTC.

The chain links TRBV6-5 to TRBJ1-6; perhaps TRBD1 as D (5 bases). The CDR3 sequence is 15 residues long. Germline values: CDR1 MNHEY, CDR2 SVGAGI. V was shortened by 6 bases and J by 3 bases, with 12 bases between the two germline ends. Written as DNA, the CDR3 is TGTGCCAGCAGCCCAGACAGTCGCTATAATTCACCCCTCCACTTT. Residues: CASSPDSRYNSPLHF.